This TCR beta chain was sequenced in a study of technical replicates of blood from a handful of donors (dated by TCRdb to the late 2010s). V and J lose 4 bases and 1 base, and a span of 14 bases separates them. Reading from cysteine to phenylalanine, the CDR3 counts 14 amino acids. Only CDR3 DNA is held: 42 bases, read in frame from base 1. CDR1 and CDR2, per the germline V gene (reference sequence), are GTSNPN and SVGIG. Receptors were amplified or captured by the immunoSEQ multiplex PCR assay. This immuneACCESS table, as held by TCRdb, lists in-frame sequences with V and J called but not all clones. Of the missing ones, under half trace to an unresolved V gene in checked studies; the others have no known cause. The sample table contains roughly 62,000 clones; only one count was recorded for about 95% of them. Less than 3.5% of the sample is taken by the ten largest. As to this clone: Its antigen target is currently unknown. Per-nucleotide qualities are absent, and no much larger clonotype sits a single base away.

The chain is made from TRBV30 and TRBJ2-7; possibly the D gene is TRBD2, per 6 matching bases. The sequencing sample was made of PBMCs. The clonotype was recovered from a human donor in good health. Some clones in this sample may be carry-over from other donors' samples. The CDR3 protein is CAWNWVSGSYEQYF. In nucleotide form, the sequence is TGTGCCTGGAATTGGGTTAGCGGTTCCTACGAGCAGTACTTC.